These T cell receptor beta chains were read from a single sample in a study of human T cells and chemical hapten exposure. MiXCR, applied by TCRdb to the RACE reads, yields one record per CDR3 protein. Counted here are more than 250,000 distinct CDR3 sequences, roughly 8% occurring once; the ten biggest clones make up more than 0.95%. The specimen was whole blood, collected in connection with sensitization to the hapten diphenylcyclopropenone (DPC). These receptors came from a man between 18 and 29 years old with alopecia areata. Some clones in this sample may be carry-over from other donors' samples. Each CDR3 is given with its conserved first and last residue.

j_call v_call cdr3_aa
TRBJ1-2 TRBV2 CASSETVNPGLEYYGYTF
TRBJ2-1 TRBV12-3/TRBV12-4 CASSLRENEQFF
TRBJ2-7 TRBV7-2 CASTFEYLYEQYF
TRBJ1-3 TRBV15 CATSSAGSGNTIYF
TRBJ1-3 TRBV7-2 CASSFKGAGNTIYF
TRBJ1-5 TRBV28 CASSPRGHLQGAEQPQHF
TRBJ1-5 TRBV20-1 CSASRGDGNQPQHF
TRBJ1-6 TRBV6-5 CASSQGLHSPLHF
TRBJ1-1 TRBV20-1 CSAERDTEAFF
TRBJ1-2 TRBV24-1 CATSDLEGDYTF
TRBJ1-3 TRBV7-2 CASSHRDSLRNTIYF
TRBJ1-2 TRBV5-1 CASSSQGRSGANYGYTF
TRBJ1-1 TRBV12-3/TRBV12-4 CASSFSFLGRRTITEAFF
TRBJ2-3 TRBV7-9 CASSLGDRVADTQYF
TRBJ2-4 TRBV3-1 CASSQPGLQWDIQYF
TRBJ2-5 TRBV7-2 CASSAGTGETQYF
TRBJ2-7 TRBV28 CASSTSGLSYEQYF
TRBJ2-5 TRBV7-6 CASSTGPGEETQYF
TRBJ1-1 TRBV6-6 CASSYSSPGLNTEAFF
TRBJ1-1 TRBV28 CASSFGPGGIRQSNTEAFF
TRBJ2-1 TRBV12-3/TRBV12-4 CASSLALPSSNEQFF
TRBJ1-1 TRBV12-3/TRBV12-4 CASSPRPMNTEAFF